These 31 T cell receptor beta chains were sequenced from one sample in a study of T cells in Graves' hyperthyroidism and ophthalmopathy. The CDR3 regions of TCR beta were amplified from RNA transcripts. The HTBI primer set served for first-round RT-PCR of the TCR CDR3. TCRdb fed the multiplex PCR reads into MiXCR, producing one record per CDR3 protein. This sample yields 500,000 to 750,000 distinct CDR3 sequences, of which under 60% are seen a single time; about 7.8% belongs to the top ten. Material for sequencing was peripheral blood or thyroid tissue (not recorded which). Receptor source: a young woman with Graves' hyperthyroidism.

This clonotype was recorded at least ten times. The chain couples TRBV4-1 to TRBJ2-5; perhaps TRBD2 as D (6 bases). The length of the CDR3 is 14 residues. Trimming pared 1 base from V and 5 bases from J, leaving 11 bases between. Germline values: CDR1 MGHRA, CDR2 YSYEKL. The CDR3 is CASSQGRERETQYF. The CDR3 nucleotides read TGCGCCAGCAGCCAAGGGCGGGAACGGGAGACCCAGTACTTC.

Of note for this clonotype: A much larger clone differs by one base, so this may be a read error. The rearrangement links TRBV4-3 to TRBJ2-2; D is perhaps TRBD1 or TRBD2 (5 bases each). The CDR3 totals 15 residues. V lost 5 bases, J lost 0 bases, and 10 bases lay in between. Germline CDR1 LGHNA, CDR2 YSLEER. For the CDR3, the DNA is TGCGCCAGCAGCTACGGGGCCGCGAACACCGGGGAGCTGTTTTTT. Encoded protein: CASSYGAANTGELFF.

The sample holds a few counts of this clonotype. Written as DNA, the CDR3 is TGTGCCAGCAAAAAGGGACAGGGGAAAAACGAGCAGTACTTC. Protein product: CASKKGQGKNEQYF. J is TRBJ2-7 and V is TRBV6-6, with TRBD1 matching over 10 bases. Germline-derived CDR1 and CDR2 are MNHNY and SVGAGI (reference sequence). Trimming removed 7 bases from V and 5 bases from J; junction bases left unmatched: 8. CDR3 length equals 14 residues.

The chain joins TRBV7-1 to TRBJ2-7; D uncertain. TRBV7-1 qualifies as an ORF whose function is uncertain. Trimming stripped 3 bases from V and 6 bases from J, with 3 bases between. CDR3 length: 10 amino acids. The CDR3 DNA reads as TGTGCCAGCAGCTCCACCGAGCAGTACTTC. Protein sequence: CASSSTEQYF.

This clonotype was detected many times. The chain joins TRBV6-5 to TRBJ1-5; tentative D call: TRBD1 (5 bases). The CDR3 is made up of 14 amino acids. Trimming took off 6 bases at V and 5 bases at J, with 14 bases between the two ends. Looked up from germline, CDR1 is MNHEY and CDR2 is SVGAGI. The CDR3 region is CASRTRGFDQPQHF. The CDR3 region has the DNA TGTGCCAGCAGAACGCGGGGGTTCGATCAGCCCCAGCATTTT.

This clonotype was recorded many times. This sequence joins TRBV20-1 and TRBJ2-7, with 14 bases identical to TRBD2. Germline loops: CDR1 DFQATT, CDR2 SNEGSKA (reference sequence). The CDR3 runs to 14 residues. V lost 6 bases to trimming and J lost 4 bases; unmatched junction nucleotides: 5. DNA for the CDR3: TGCAGTGCGGGGACTAGCGGGAGTTGGTACGAGCAGTACTTC. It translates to CSAGTSGSWYEQYF.

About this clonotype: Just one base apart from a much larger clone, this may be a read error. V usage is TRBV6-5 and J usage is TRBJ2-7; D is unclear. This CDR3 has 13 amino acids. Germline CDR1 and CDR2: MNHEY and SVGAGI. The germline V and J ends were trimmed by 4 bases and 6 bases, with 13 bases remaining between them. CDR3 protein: CASSSAVTCEQYF. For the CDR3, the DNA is TGTGCCAGCAGTTCGGCGGTCACCTGCGAGCAGTACTTC.

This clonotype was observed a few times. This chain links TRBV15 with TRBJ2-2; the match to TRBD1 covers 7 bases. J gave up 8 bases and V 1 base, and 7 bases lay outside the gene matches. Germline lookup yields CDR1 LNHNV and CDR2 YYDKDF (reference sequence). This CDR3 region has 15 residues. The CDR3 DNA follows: TGTGCCACCAGCAGAGGCACCGACAGGGTTGGGGAGCTGTTTTTT. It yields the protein CATSRGTDRVGELFF.

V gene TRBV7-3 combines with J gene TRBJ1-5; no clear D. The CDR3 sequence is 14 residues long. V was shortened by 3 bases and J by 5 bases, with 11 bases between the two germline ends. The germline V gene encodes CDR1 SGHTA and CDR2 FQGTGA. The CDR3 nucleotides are TGTGCCAGCAGCTTCGGAGGCACAGATCAGCCCCAGCATTTT. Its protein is CASSFGGTDQPQHF.

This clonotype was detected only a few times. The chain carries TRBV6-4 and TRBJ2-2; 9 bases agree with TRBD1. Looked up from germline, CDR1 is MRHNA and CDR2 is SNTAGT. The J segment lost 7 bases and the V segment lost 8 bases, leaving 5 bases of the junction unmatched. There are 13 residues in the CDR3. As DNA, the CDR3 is TGTGCCAGCCGGACAGGGGAAGGCGGGGAGCTGTTTTTT. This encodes CASRTGEGGELFF.

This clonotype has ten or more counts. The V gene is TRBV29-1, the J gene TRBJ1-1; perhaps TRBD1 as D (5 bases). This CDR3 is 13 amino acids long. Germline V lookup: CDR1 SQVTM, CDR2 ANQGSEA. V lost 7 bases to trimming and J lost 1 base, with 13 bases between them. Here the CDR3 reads CSGRRQTNTEAFF. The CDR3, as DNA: TGCAGCGGCCGGAGACAGACGAACACTGAAGCTTTCTTT.

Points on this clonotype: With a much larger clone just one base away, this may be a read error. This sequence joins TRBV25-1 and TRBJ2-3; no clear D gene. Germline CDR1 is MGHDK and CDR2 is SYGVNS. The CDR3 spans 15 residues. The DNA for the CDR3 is TGTGCCAGCAGTGAATTCGGCTCGCGAGCAGATACGCGGTATTTT. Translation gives CASSEFGSRADTRYF. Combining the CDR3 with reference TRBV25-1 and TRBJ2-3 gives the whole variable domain EADIYQTPRYLVIGTGKKITLECSQTMGHDKMYWYQQDPGMELHLIHYSYGVNSTEKGDLSSESTVSRIRTEHFPLTLESARPSHTSQYLCASSEFGSRADTRYFGPGTRLTVL.

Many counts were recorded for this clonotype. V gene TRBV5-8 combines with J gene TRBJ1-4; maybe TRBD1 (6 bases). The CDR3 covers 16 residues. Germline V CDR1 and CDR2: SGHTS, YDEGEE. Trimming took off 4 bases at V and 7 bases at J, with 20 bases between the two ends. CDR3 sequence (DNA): TGTGCCAGCAGCGACGTTGGGGGGCAAGTAGGTGAAAAACTGTTTTTT. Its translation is CASSDVGGQVGEKLFF.

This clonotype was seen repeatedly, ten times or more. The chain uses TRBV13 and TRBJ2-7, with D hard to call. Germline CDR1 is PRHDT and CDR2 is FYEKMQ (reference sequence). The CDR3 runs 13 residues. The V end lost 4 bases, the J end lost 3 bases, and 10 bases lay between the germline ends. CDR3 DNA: TGTGCCAGCAGCTCGTCGCCGAGCTACGAGCAGTACTTC. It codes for CASSSSPSYEQYF.

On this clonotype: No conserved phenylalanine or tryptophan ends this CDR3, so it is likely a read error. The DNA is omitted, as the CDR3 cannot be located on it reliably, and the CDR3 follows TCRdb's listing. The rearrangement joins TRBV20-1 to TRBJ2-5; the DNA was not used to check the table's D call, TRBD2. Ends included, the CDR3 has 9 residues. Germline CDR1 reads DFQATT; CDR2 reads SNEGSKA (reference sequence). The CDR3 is CSARDLKAS.

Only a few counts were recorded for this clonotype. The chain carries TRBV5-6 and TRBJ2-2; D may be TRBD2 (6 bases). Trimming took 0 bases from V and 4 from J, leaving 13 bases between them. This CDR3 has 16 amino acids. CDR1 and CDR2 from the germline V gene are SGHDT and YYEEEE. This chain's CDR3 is CASSLGGGTSTGELFF. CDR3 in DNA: TGTGCCAGCAGCTTGGGGGGCGGGACGAGCACCGGGGAGCTGTTTTTT.

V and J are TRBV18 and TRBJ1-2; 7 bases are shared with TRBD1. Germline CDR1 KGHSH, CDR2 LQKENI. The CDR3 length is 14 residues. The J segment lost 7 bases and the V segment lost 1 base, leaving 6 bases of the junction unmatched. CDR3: CASSPQGANGGYTF. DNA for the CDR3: TGTGCCAGCTCACCACAGGGGGCGAACGGTGGCTACACCTTC.

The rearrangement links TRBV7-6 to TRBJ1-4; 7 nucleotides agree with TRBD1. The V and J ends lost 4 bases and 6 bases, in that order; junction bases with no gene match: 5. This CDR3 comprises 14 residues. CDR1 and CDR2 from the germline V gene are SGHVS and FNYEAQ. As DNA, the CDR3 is TGTGCCAGCAGCTGGGCCGGGACAGATGAAAAACTGTTTTTT. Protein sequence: CASSWAGTDEKLFF.

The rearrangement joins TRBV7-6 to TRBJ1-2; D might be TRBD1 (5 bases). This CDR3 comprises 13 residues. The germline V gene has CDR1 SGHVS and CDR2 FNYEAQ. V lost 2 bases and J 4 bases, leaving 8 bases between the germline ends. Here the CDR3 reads CASSLQGTYGYTF. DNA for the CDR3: TGTGCCAGCAGCTTACAGGGAACCTATGGCTACACCTTC.

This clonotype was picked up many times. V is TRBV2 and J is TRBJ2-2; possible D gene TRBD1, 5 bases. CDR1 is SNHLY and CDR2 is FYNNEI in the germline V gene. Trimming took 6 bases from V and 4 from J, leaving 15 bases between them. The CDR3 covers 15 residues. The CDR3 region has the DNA TGTGCCAGCAGGGACAAGGGGCGAAGCACCGGGGAGCTGTTTTTT. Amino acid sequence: CASRDKGRSTGELFF.

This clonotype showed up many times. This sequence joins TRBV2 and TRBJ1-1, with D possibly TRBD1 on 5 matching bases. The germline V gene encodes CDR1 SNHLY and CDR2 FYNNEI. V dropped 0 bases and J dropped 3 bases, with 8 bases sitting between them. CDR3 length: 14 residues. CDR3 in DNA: TGTGCCAGCAGTGAAGCGCTAGGGGACACTGAAGCTTTCTTT. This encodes CASSEALGDTEAFF.

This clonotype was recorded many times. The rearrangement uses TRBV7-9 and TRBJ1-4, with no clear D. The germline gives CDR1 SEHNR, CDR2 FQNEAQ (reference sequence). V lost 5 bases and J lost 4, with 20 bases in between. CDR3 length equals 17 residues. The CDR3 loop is CASSTQVLGSYNEKLFF. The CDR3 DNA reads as TGTGCCAGCAGCACCCAAGTCCTCGGGAGCTATAATGAAAAACTGTTTTTT.

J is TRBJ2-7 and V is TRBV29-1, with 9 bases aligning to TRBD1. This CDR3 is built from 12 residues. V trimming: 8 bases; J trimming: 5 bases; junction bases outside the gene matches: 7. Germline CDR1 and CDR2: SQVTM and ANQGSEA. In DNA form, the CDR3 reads TGCAGCTCCGGGACAGGGATAGACGAGCAGTACTTC. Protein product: CSSGTGIDEQYF.

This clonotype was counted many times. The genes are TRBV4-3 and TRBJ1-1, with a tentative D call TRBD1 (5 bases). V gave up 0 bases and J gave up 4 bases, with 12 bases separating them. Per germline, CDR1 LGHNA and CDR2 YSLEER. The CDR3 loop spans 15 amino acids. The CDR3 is CASSQEWPRGTEAFF. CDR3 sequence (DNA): TGCGCCAGCAGCCAAGAATGGCCTAGGGGCACTGAAGCTTTCTTT.

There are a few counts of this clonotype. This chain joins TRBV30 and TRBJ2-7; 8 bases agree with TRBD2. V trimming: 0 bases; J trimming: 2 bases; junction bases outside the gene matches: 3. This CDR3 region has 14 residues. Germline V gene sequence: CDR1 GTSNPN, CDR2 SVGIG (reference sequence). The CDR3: CAWSVQGLAYEQYF. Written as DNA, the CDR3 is TGTGCCTGGAGTGTACAGGGACTAGCCTACGAGCAGTACTTC.

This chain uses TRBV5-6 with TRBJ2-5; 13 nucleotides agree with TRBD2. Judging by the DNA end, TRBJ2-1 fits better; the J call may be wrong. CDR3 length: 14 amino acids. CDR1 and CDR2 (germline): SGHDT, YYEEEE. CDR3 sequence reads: CASRPLAGGYEQFF. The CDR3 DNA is TGTGCCAGCAGACCACTAGCGGGAGGGTATGAGCAGTTCTTC.

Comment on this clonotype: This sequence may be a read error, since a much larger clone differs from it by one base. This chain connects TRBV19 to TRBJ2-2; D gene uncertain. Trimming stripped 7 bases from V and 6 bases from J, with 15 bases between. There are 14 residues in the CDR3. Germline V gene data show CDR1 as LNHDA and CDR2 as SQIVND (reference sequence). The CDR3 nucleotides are TGTGCCAGTAACCCAACCCCTACCCCCGGGGAGCTGTTTTTT. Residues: CASNPTPTPGELFF. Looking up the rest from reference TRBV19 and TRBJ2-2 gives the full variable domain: DGGITQSPKYLFRKEGQNVTLSCEQNLNHDAMYWYRQDPGQGLRLIYYSQIVNDFQKGDIAEGYSVSREKKESFPLTVTSAQKNPTAFYLCASNPTPTPGELFFGEGSRLTVL.

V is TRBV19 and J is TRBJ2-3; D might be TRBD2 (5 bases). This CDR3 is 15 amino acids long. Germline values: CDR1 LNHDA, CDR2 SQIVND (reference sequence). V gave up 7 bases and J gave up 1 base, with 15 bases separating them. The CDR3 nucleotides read TGTGCCAGTACCCCCCGGCGGGTGGGCACAGATACGCAGTATTTT. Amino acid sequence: CASTPRRVGTDTQYF. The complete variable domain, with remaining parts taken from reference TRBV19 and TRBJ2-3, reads DGGITQSPKYLFRKEGQNVTLSCEQNLNHDAMYWYRQDPGQGLRLIYYSQIVNDFQKGDIAEGYSVSREKKESFPLTVTSAQKNPTAFYLCASTPRRVGTDTQYFGPGTRLTVL.

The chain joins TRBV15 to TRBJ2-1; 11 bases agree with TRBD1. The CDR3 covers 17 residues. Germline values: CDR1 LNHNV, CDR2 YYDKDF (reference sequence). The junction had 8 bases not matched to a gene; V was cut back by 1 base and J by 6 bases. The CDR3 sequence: CATSRAGQGARFNEQFF. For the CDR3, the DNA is TGTGCCACCAGCAGAGCTGGACAGGGGGCGAGGTTCAATGAGCAGTTCTTC.

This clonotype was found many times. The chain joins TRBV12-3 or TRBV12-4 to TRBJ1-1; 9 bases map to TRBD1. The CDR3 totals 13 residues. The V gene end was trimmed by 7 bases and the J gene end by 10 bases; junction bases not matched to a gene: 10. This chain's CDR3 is CASTPGQGSVAFF. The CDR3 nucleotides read TGTGCCAGCACCCCGGGACAGGGATCTGTAGCTTTCTTT.

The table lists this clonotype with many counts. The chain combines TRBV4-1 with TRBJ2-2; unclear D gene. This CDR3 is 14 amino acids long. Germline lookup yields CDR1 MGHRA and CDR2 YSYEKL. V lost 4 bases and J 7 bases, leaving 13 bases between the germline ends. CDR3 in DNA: TGCGCCAGCAGCCCGTTCGGAGTCGGCGGGGAGCTGTTTTTT. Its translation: CASSPFGVGGELFF.